This T cell receptor beta chain stems from a study of STAT5B mutations in CD4+ large granular lymphocyte leukemia. Here immunoSEQ multiplex PCR was the method, and the copy in TCRdb shows in-frame clones only, minus some. The sample has over 20,000 clones, about four fifths seen once. Sequencing used CD4+ T cells from blood buffy coats. This clonotype was sampled from a human donor in good health.

The CDR3 bases are TGTGCCAGCTCACCACTCCGGGACAACTATGGCTACACCTTC. Protein: CASSPLRDNYGYTF. The chain is built from TRBV18 and TRBJ1-2, with D possibly being TRBD1 (5 bases). The V gene lost 1 base and the J gene lost 2 bases, with 8 bases spanning the gap. Germline V gene lookup returns CDR1 KGHSH and CDR2 LQKENI. The CDR3 spans 14 residues. The variable domain in full, with the rest retrieved from reference TRBV18 and TRBJ1-2, is NAGVMQNPRHLVRRRGQEARLRCSPMKGHSHVYWYRQLPEEGLKFMVYLQKENIIDESGMPKERFSAEFPKEGPSILRIQQVVRGDSAAYFCASSPLRDNYGYTFGSGTRLTVV.